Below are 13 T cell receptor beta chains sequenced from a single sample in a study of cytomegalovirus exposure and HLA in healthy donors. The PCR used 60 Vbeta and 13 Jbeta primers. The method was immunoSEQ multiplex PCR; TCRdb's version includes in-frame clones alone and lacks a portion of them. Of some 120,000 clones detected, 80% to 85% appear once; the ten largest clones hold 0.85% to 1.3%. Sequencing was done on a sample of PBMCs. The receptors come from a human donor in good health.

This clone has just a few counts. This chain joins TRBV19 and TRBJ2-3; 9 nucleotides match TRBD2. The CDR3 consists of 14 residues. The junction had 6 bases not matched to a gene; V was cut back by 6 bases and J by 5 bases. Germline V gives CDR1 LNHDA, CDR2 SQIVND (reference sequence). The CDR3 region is CASRRSGGQDTQYF. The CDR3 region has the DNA TGTGCCAGTAGGCGTAGCGGGGGTCAAGATACGCAGTATTTT.

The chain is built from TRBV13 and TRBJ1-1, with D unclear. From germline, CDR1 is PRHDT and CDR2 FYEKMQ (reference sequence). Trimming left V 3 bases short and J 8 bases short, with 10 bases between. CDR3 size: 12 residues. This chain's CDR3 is CASSFLGSEAFF. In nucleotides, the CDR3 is TGTGCCAGCAGCTTTTTGGGCTCCGAAGCTTTCTTT.

The CDR3 DNA follows: TGTGCCAGCAGCCAAGTTAGCGGCAATGAGCAGTTCTTC. Its translation: CASSQVSGNEQFF. The gene calls are TRBV4-2 and TRBJ2-1, with TRBD2 as a possible D gene (6 bases). V lost 1 base, J lost 6 bases, and 7 bases lay in between. Germline V CDR1 and CDR2: LGHNA, YNFKEQ. This CDR3 has 13 residues.

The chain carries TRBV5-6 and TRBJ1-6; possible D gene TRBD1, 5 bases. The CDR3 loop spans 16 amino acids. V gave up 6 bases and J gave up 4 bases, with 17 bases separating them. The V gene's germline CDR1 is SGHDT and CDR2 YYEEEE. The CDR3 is CASTPYGGNYNSPLHF. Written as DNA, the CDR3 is TGTGCCAGCACCCCCTACGGGGGAAATTATAATTCACCCCTCCACTTT.

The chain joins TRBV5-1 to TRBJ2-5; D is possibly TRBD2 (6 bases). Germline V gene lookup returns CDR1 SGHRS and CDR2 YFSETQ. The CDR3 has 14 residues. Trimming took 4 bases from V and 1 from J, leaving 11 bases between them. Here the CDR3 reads CASSIGTSQETQYF. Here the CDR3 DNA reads TGCGCCAGCAGCATCGGGACTTCCCAAGAGACCCAGTACTTC. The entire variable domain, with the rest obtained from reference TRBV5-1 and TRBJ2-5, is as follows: KAGVTQTPRYLIKTRGQQVTLSCSPISGHRSVSWYQQTPGQGLQFLFEYFSETQRNKGNFPGRFSGRQFSNSRSEMNVSTLELGDSALYLCASSIGTSQETQYFGPGTRLLVL.

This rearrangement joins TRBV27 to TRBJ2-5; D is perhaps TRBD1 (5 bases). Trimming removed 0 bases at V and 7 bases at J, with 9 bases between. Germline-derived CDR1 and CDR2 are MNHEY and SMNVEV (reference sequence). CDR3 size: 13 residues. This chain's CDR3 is CASSLSQTGTQYF. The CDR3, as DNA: TGTGCCAGCAGTTTATCCCAAACAGGGACCCAGTACTTC.

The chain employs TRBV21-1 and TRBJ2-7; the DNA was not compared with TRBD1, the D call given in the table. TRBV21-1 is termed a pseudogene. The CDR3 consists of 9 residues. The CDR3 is CASSKTGTF. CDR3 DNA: TGTGCCAGCAGCAAAACAGGGACATTC.

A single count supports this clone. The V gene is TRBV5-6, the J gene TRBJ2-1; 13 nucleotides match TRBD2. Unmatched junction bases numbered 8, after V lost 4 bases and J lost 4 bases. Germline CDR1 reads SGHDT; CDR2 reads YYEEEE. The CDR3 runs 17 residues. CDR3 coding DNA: TGTGCCAGCAGCGCGACCGGGACTAGCGGGGTTTACAATGAGCAGTTCTTC. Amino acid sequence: CASSATGTSGVYNEQFF.

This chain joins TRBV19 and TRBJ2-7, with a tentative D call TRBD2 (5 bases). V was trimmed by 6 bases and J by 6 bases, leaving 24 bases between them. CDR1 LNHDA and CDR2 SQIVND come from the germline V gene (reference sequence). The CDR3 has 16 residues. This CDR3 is CASSPLGDRTSVEQYF. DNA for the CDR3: TGTGCCAGTAGCCCTCTGGGAGACCGTACTAGTGTCGAGCAGTACTTC.

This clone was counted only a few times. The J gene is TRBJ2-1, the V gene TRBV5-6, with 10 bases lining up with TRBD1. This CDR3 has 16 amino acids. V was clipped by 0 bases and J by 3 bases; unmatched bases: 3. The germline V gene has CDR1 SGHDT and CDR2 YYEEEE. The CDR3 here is CASSLDGTGDYNEQFF. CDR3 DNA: TGTGCCAGCAGCTTGGATGGGACAGGGGACTACAATGAGCAGTTCTTC. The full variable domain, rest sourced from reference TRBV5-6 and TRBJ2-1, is DAGVTQSPTHLIKTRGQQVTLRCSPKSGHDTVSWYQQALGQGPQFIFQYYEEEERQRGNFPDRFSGHQFPNYSSELNVNALLLGDSALYLCASSLDGTGDYNEQFFGPGTRLTVL.

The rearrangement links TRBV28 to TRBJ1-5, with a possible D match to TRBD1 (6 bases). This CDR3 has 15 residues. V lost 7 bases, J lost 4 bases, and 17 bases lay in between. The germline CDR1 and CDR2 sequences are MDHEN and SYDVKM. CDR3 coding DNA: TGTGCCAGCACTTGGTGGATGGACAGAAATCAGCCCCAGCATTTT. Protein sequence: CASTWWMDRNQPQHF.

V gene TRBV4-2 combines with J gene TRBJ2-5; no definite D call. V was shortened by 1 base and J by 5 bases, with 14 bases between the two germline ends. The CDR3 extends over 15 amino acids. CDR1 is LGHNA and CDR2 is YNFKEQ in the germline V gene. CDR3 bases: TGTGCCAGCAGCCAAGGGGCCGTGACGATGGAGACCCAGTACTTC. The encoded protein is CASSQGAVTMETQYF.

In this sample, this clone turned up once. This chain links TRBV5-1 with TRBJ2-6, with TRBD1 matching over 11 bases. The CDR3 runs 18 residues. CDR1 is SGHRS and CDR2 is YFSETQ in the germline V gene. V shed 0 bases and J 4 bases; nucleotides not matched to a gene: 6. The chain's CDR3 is CASSLADRGPLGANVLTF. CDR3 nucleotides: TGCGCCAGCAGCTTGGCGGACAGGGGGCCTTTAGGGGCCAACGTCCTGACTTTC.